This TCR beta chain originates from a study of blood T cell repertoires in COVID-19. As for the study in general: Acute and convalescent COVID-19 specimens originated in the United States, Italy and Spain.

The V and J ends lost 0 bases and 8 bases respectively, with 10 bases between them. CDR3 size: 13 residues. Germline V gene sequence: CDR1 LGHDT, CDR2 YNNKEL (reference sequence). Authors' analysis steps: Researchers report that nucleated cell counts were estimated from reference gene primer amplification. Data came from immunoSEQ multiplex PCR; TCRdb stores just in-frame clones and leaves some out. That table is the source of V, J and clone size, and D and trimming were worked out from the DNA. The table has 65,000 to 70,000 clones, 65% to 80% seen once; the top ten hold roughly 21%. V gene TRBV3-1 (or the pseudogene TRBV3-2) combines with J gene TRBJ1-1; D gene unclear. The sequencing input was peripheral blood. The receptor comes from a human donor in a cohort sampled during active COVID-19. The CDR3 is CASSQELRSEAFF. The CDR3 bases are TGTGCCAGCAGCCAAGAGCTGCGGAGCGAAGCTTTCTTT.